The entry that follows covers one T cell receptor (beta chain) sequence. Germline loops: CDR1 SNHLY, CDR2 FYNNEI. After removal of 6 bases from V and 4 bases from J, the junction contained 8 bases not matched to a gene. The length of the CDR3 is 15 residues. Seattle-derived patients entered the study during active infection and were followed longitudinally. The sample comes from a study of blood T cell repertoires in COVID-19. About the research overall: Acute and convalescent COVID-19 specimens originated in the United States, Italy and Spain.

Original processing notes: Amplification with reference gene primers provided the estimates of nucleated cell counts. Profiled with immunoSEQ multiplex PCR; TCRdb holds only in-frame clones, not every one. For V, J and clone size, that table is used; D and trimming come from the DNA. There are tens of thousands of clones in the sample; about 77% occur only once, and about 5.7% lies in the top ten. V and J are TRBV2 and TRBJ1-1; 10 positions match TRBD1. This receptor was identified in a man between 65 and 79 years old with COVID-19, enrolled during active disease. Sample: peripheral blood. CDR3 sequence (DNA): TGTGCCAGCAGCAGACAGGGGGCGCATAGCACTGAAGCTTTCTTT. It specifies CASSRQGAHSTEAFF.